The following is a T cell receptor (beta chain) sequence with its context. This sample is drawn from a study of T cells in women clearing cervical HPV infection. Study details: Blood came at first lesion visit for cases, post-clearance for controls.

Prevalent HPV16 infections were excluded; only incident single HPV16 infections included. The protocol was immunoSEQ multiplex PCR, while the TCRdb copy is restricted to in-frame clones and leaves out a portion. The repertoire table contains 20,000 to 25,000 clones. This receptor was identified in a woman between 18 and 70 years old with a cervical HPV16 infection that either progressed to CIN3+ or cleared (not recorded which). Sequencing was performed on blood buffy coat.

CDR3 region: CASSSTSDGTYNEQFF. CDR3 DNA (partial): TGTGCCAGCAGCTCAACTAGCGATGGGACCTACAATGAG. The chain employs TRBV7-6 and TRBJ2-1, with 7 bases fitting TRBD2. With the read ending 3 residues before the CDR3 end, the germline J gene is used to fill in that end. Germline assignment: CDR1 SGHVS and CDR2 FNYEAQ. Losses at the gene ends were 4 bases for V and 2 bases for J; bases not matched to a gene: 8. This CDR3 is 16 amino acids long.